This T cell receptor beta chain came from a study of identical twins. In the case of this clonotype: What it binds is not known.

All donors were healthy, and all were Caucasian. Study-level results: Low generation probability was overrepresented in out-of-frame alpha sequences shared by twins.

One entry per CDR3 protein results from TCRdb running MiXCR on the 5' RACE reads. Found here are fewer than 500,000 distinct CDR3 sequences, 20% to 30% of them singletons; the top ten hold approximately 2.9%. CDR1 is DFQATT and CDR2 is SNEGSKA in the germline V gene (reference sequence). The CDR3 is 14 amino acids. Trimming at V came to 3 bases and at J to 6 bases, leaving 8 bases not matched to a gene. The sample was also linked to a second study, of T cells expressing NK-cell markers. As that report states: In several experiments, sorting was confined to alpha-beta TCR T cells through use of an anti-gamma-delta TCR antibody. These clonotypes, the leaders elsewhere, also led the CD3+CD56-NKG2C+ fraction in a few donors.

The receptor's source is a woman younger than 35 in good health. The source material was CD4+ T cells sorted from blood. The V call is TRBV20-1, the J call TRBJ2-1; 7 bases are a match to TRBD2. CDR3 amino acids: CSASRAGRSNEQFF. CDR3 DNA: TGCAGTGCTAGCCGAGCGGGGAGAAGCAATGAGCAGTTCTTC.